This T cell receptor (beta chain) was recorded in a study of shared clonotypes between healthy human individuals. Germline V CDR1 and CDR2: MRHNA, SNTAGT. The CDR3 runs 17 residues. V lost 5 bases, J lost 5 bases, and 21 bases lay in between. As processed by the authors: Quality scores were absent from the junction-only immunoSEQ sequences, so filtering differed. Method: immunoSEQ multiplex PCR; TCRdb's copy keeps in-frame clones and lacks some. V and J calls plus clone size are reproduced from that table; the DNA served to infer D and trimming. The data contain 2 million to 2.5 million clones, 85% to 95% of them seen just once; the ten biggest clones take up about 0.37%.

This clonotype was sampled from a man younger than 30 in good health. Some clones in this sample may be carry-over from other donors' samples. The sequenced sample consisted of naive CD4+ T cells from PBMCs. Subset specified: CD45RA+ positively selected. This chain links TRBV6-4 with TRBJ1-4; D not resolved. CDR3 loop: CASSHGAAQEPNEKLFF. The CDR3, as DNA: TGTGCCAGCAGTCACGGCGCGGCGCAGGAGCCGAATGAAAAACTGTTTTTT.